These T cell receptor beta chains were read from a single sample in a study of blood T cell repertoires in COVID-19. Sequencing used immunoSEQ multiplex PCR; TCRdb keeps in-frame clones, though not all of them. The data hold around 60,000 clones, with roughly 90% observed a single time. Specimen: peripheral blood. The receptor source for this set is a human donor in a cohort sampled during active COVID-19. CDR3s include the opening cysteine and the closing phenylalanine or tryptophan. Each record gives: clone size, V gene, J gene, D gene, CDR3 DNA, CDR3 protein. The D gene is left open where the match is weak. Some rows mark clone size as missing; the rest say once, few, many or name a class of expanded clone.

clone size: NA
V gene: TRBV3-1/TRBV3-2
J gene: TRBJ2-3
D gene: TRBD2
CDR3 DNA: TGTGCCAGCAGCCAAGTAGGTCCAAATATAGCGGGGGGGCCTGGAGAAGATACGCAGTATTTT
CDR3 protein: CASSQVGPNIAGGPGEDTQYF

clone size: NA
V gene: TRBV7-9
J gene: TRBJ2-7
D gene: TRBD2
CDR3 DNA: TGTGCCAGCAGCCCGAGAACTAGCGGGAGGGCCGACGAGCAGTACTTC
CDR3 protein: CASSPRTSGRADEQYF

clone size: NA
V gene: TRBV12-3/TRBV12-4
J gene: TRBJ1-2
D gene: NA
CDR3 DNA: TGTGCCAGCAGTTTAGGTAGTGGCTACACCTTC
CDR3 protein: CASSLGSGYTF

clone size: few
V gene: TRBV3-1/TRBV3-2
J gene: TRBJ1-2
D gene: TRBD1
CDR3 DNA: TGTGCCAGCAGCTCATGGACAGGGGGCTACTATGGCTACACCTTC
CDR3 protein: CASSSWTGGYYGYTF

clone size: NA
V gene: TRBV6-2/TRBV6-3
J gene: TRBJ1-1
D gene: NA
CDR3 DNA: TGTGCCAGCAGTATGGGGACAAACACTGAAGCTTTCTTT
CDR3 protein: CASSMGTNTEAFF

clone size: NA
V gene: TRBV2
J gene: TRBJ1-5
D gene: NA
CDR3 DNA: TGTGCCAGCAAACCCGAGGATCGGCCCCAGCATTTT
CDR3 protein: CASKPEDRPQHF

clone size: once
V gene: TRBV5-1
J gene: TRBJ2-7
D gene: TRBD1
CDR3 DNA: TGCGCCAGCAGCTTGGTACAGGGGCCCACGAGGGAGCAGTACTTC
CDR3 protein: CASSLVQGPTREQYF

clone size: NA
V gene: TRBV7-8
J gene: TRBJ1-2
D gene: TRBD1
CDR3 DNA: TGTGCCAGCAGCTTAGACGGACAGGGGTTTTATTATGGCTACACCTTC
CDR3 protein: CASSLDGQGFYYGYTF

clone size: NA
V gene: TRBV10-2
J gene: TRBJ1-5
D gene: TRBD1
CDR3 DNA: TGCGCCAGCAGTCGGGACAGGGATAATCAGCCCCAGCATTTT
CDR3 protein: CASSRDRDNQPQHF

clone size: once
V gene: TRBV25-1
J gene: TRBJ1-1
D gene: TRBD1
CDR3 DNA: TGTGCCAGCAGTGAGGACAGGGGGGGGAACACTGAAGCTTTCTTT
CDR3 protein: CASSEDRGGNTEAFF

clone size: few
V gene: TRBV20-1
J gene: TRBJ2-1
D gene: NA
CDR3 DNA: TGCAGTGCTAGTGTCGTCGCGGGAAGCTCCTACAATGAGCAGTTCTTC
CDR3 protein: CSASVVAGSSYNEQFF

clone size: NA
V gene: TRBV19
J gene: TRBJ2-7
D gene: NA
CDR3 DNA: TGTGCCAGTAGTATGGGGCTTGCGAACTACGAGCAGTACTTC
CDR3 protein: CASSMGLANYEQYF

clone size: NA
V gene: TRBV5-1
J gene: TRBJ2-3
D gene: TRBD2
CDR3 DNA: TGCGCCAGCAGCTCCGCGGGACTAGCGGGGATGATGGCAGATACGCAGTATTTT
CDR3 protein: CASSSAGLAGMMADTQYF

clone size: once
V gene: TRBV3-1/TRBV3-2
J gene: TRBJ1-1
D gene: NA
CDR3 DNA: TGTGCCAGCAGCCACGAGGGGGGGCTTGGGACTGAAGCTTTCTTT
CDR3 protein: CASSHEGGLGTEAFF

clone size: NA
V gene: TRBV6-5
J gene: TRBJ2-7
D gene: NA
CDR3 DNA: TGTGCCAGCAGGAACTGGACACTTTGCCCCTACGAGCAGTACTTC
CDR3 protein: CASRNWTLCPYEQYF

clone size: once
V gene: TRBV5-4
J gene: TRBJ2-1
D gene: TRBD1
CDR3 DNA: TGTGCCAGCAGCTTGGGGGGACAGGGGGCGCCTAGTCCCCACAATGAGCAGTTCTTC
CDR3 protein: CASSLGGQGAPSPHNEQFF

clone size: NA
V gene: TRBV7-2
J gene: TRBJ2-1
D gene: NA
CDR3 DNA: TGTGCCAGCACCCTCTCAGGGGGGAAAGGTAGGAATGAGCAGTTCTTC
CDR3 protein: CASTLSGGKGRNEQFF

clone size: NA
V gene: TRBV5-1
J gene: TRBJ2-1
D gene: NA
CDR3 DNA: TGCGCCAGCAGCTTGGAAGGGGATGAGCAGTTCTTC
CDR3 protein: CASSLEGDEQFF

clone size: NA
V gene: TRBV4-1
J gene: TRBJ2-2
D gene: NA
CDR3 DNA: TGCGCCAGCAGCCAAGTTGAGGGTACAGGGGAGCTGTTTTTT
CDR3 protein: CASSQVEGTGELFF

clone size: NA
V gene: TRBV15
J gene: TRBJ1-2
D gene: NA
CDR3 DNA: TGTGCCACCAGCCTGATGGGGATAGGAACGGGGGGCTACACCTTC
CDR3 protein: CATSLMGIGTGGYTF

clone size: NA
V gene: TRBV3-1/TRBV3-2
J gene: TRBJ2-2
D gene: TRBD1
CDR3 DNA: TGTGCCAGCAGCCGCCGGACAGGGGAACAAGTGCTGTTTTTT
CDR3 protein: CASSRRTGEQVLFF

clone size: NA
V gene: TRBV9
J gene: TRBJ1-1
D gene: NA
CDR3 DNA: TGTGCCAGCAGCCCAACAGTGGAGGGATTGAACACTGAAGCTTTCTTT
CDR3 protein: CASSPTVEGLNTEAFF

clone size: NA
V gene: TRBV4-1
J gene: TRBJ2-7
D gene: TRBD1
CDR3 DNA: TGCGCCAGCAGCCAAGAAAGGGGGACAGGGATAACCGGTGAGCAGTACTTC
CDR3 protein: CASSQERGTGITGEQYF

clone size: NA
V gene: TRBV11-3
J gene: TRBJ2-5
D gene: TRBD2
CDR3 DNA: TGTGCCAGCAGCACCTGGACTAGCGGGGGACAAGAGACCCAGTACTTC
CDR3 protein: CASSTWTSGGQETQYF

clone size: NA
V gene: TRBV5-8
J gene: TRBJ2-1
D gene: NA
CDR3 DNA: TGTGCCAGCAGTCGCGCGAGGAGCTCCTACAATGAGCAGTTCTTC
CDR3 protein: CASSRARSSYNEQFF

clone size: NA
V gene: TRBV4-2
J gene: TRBJ1-2
D gene: NA
CDR3 DNA: TGTGCCAGCAGCGGGCAGGGCGTCAACTATGGCTACACCTTC
CDR3 protein: CASSGQGVNYGYTF

clone size: NA
V gene: TRBV27
J gene: TRBJ1-5
D gene: NA
CDR3 DNA: TGTGCCAGCAGTTTAACAGGGAGCAATCAGCCCCAGCATTTT
CDR3 protein: CASSLTGSNQPQHF

clone size: NA
V gene: TRBV13
J gene: TRBJ1-2
D gene: NA
CDR3 DNA: TGTGCCAGCAGCGTAGGTCTCTATGGCTACACCTTC
CDR3 protein: CASSVGLYGYTF

clone size: NA
V gene: TRBV15
J gene: TRBJ2-7
D gene: TRBD2
CDR3 DNA: TGTGCCACCAGCAGAGATGGGGGACTAGCAGACGAGCAGTACTTC
CDR3 protein: CATSRDGGLADEQYF

clone size: NA
V gene: TRBV5-4
J gene: TRBJ1-1
D gene: TRBD1
CDR3 DNA: TGTGCCACCTCACTACAGGGGATACTTTCTGAAGCTTTCTTT
CDR3 protein: CATSLQGILSEAFF

clone size: NA
V gene: TRBV21-1
J gene: TRBJ1-6
D gene: NA
CDR3 DNA: TGTGCCAGCACCATACAACCGGGACAGCCGTGGGGTCCGAATTCACCCCTCCACTTT
CDR3 protein: CASTIQPGQPWGPNSPLHF

clone size: NA
V gene: TRBV7-2
J gene: TRBJ1-5
D gene: TRBD1
CDR3 DNA: TGTGCCAGCAGCTTAGTTGGGACAGCCTCAAATCAGCCCCAGCATTTT
CDR3 protein: CASSLVGTASNQPQHF